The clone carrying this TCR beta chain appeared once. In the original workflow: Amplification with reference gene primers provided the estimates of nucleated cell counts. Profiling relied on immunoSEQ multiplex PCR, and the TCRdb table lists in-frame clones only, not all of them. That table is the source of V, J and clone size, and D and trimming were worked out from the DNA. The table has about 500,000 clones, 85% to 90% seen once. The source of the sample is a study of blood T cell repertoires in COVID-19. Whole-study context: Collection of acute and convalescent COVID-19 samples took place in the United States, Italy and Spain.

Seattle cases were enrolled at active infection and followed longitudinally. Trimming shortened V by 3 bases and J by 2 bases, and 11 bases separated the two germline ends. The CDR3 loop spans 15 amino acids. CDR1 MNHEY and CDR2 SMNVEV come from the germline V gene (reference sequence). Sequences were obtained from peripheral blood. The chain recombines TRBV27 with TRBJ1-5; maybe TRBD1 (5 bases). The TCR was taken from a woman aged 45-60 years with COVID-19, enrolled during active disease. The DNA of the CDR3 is TGTGCCAGCAGTTTCCGGTGGGGGGGCAATCAGCCCCAGCATTTT. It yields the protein CASSFRWGGNQPQHF.